This TCR beta chain was identified in a study of blood T cell repertoires in COVID-19. Using immunoSEQ multiplex PCR, the repertoire was profiled, and TCRdb retains in-frame clones only, with some absent. The table includes hundreds of thousands of clones, about 90% detected once. The source material was PBMCs or T cells enriched from blood (not recorded which). The receptor was isolated from a woman in her twenties or thirties who had recovered from COVID-19.

For the CDR3, the DNA is TGTGCCAGCAGTTTCGGGGTAAACATTCAGTACTTC. Translated: CASSFGVNIQYF. The rearrangement links TRBV28 to TRBJ2-4; the D gene is possibly TRBD2 (5 bases). The CDR3 totals 12 residues. Per germline, CDR1 MDHEN and CDR2 SYDVKM. Trimming took 3 bases from V and 6 from J, leaving 6 bases between them.